Listed below are T cell receptor beta chains from one sample, sequenced in a study of identical twins. TCRdb used MiXCR to reprocess the 5' RACE reads, holding one entry per CDR3 protein. The sample shows under 900,000 distinct CDR3 sequences, 9% to 15% of them seen only once. The same data also went into a second study, on yellow fever vaccine responses in identical twins.

The sample consisted of PBMCs. These receptors were taken from a young woman in good health. CDR3s include the opening cysteine and the closing phenylalanine or tryptophan. D genes are given only for firm matches. Not every row has a clone size; where given, it reads once, few, many or a size class.

j_gene | v_gene | d_gene | abundance | CDR3aa | CDR3nt
TRBJ2-3 | TRBV20-1 | TRBD2 | few | CSAPVRGGGKDTQYF | TGCAGTGCCCCCGTCCGGGGGGGCGGTAAGGATACGCAGTATTTT
TRBJ2-4 | TRBV5-1 | NA | NA | CASSYGSENIQYF | TGCGCCAGCAGCTATGGTAGCGAAAACATTCAGTACTTC
TRBJ2-7 | TRBV7-9 | TRBD1 | NA | CASSGRTGKGYEQYF | TGTGCCAGCAGCGGACGGACAGGGAAAGGCTACGAGCAGTACTTC
TRBJ2-5 | TRBV3-1 | NA | NA | CASSQSLGHQETQYF | TGTGCCAGCAGCCAAAGTTTAGGTCACCAAGAGACCCAGTACTTC
TRBJ2-1 | TRBV28 | NA | many | CASSLFGQQFF | TGTGCCAGCAGTTTATTTGGCCAGCAGTTCTTC
TRBJ2-5 | TRBV5-1 | NA | many | CASSLVLETQYF | TGTGCCAGCAGCTTGGTTTTAGAGACCCAGTACTTC
TRBJ1-1 | TRBV28 | NA | NA | CASTPMGTPGARGAFF | TGTGCCAGCACTCCTATGGGAACCCCAGGGGCTCGCGGAGCTTTCTTT
TRBJ2-2 | TRBV10-3 | NA | NA | CAIRRKVWNTGELFF | TGTGCCATCAGGAGGAAGGTTTGGAACACCGGGGAGCTGTTTTTT
TRBJ1-1 | TRBV7-6 | NA | NA | CASSLGGEGTEAFF | TGTGCCAGCAGCTTAGGTGGGGAGGGAACTGAAGCTTTCTTT
TRBJ2-7 | TRBV6-5 | NA | few | CASSYSLAFDEQYF | TGTGCCAGCAGTTACTCCCTGGCTTTCGACGAGCAGTACTTC
TRBJ2-3 | TRBV5-6 | TRBD1 | NA | CASSLTQGADTQYF | TGTGCCAGCAGCTTAACGCAGGGGGCAGATACGCAGTATTTT
TRBJ2-1 | TRBV7-6 | NA | NA | CASSLNRNSYNEQFF | TGTGCCAGCAGCTTGAACCGTAACTCCTACAATGAGCAGTTCTTC
TRBJ1-2 | TRBV6-5 | NA | few | CATKRGNYGYTF | TGTGCCACCAAACGGGGGAACTATGGCTACACCTTC
TRBJ2-2 | TRBV11-2 | NA | NA | CASSFGIRHGELFF | TGTGCCAGCAGCTTCGGTATCAGGCACGGGGAGCTGTTTTTT
TRBJ2-7 | TRBV2 | TRBD2 | few | CASLGRAWYEQYF | TGTGCCAGTCTCGGGAGGGCTTGGTACGAGCAGTACTTC
TRBJ2-1 | TRBV2 | NA | few | CASTRTYNEQFF | TGTGCCAGCACTAGGACCTACAATGAGCAGTTCTTC
TRBJ2-5 | TRBV20-1 | TRBD1 | few | CSAKTGGSETQYF | TGCAGTGCTAAGACAGGGGGCAGCGAGACCCAGTACTTC
TRBJ1-1 | TRBV6-1 | NA | many | CASSLIRGTEAFF | TGTGCCAGCAGCCTGATAAGGGGTACTGAAGCTTTCTTT
TRBJ1-1 | TRBV3-1 | NA | NA | CASSQVGSREAFF | TGTGCCAGCAGCCAAGTGGGTTCCCGTGAAGCTTTCTTT
TRBJ1-1 | TRBV3-1 | NA | few | CASSHPGANTEAFF | TGTGCCAGCAGCCACCCTGGGGCTAACACTGAAGCTTTCTTT
TRBJ1-5 | TRBV28 | NA | many | CASSVNEDNQPQHF | TGTGCCAGCAGCGTGAACGAGGACAATCAGCCCCAGCATTTT
TRBJ2-2 | TRBV12-3/TRBV12-4 | NA | NA | CASGVSGELFF | TGTGCCAGCGGAGTTTCCGGGGAGCTGTTTTTT
TRBJ1-6 | TRBV18 | NA | few | CASSPRGSNSPLHF | TGTGCCAGCTCACCAAGGGGCAGTAATTCACCCCTCCACTTT
TRBJ2-5 | TRBV5-1 | NA | few | CASSLADLGGWSHETQYF | TGCGCCAGCAGCTTGGCCGACTTGGGCGGGTGGAGCCATGAGACCCAGTACTTC
TRBJ1-2 | TRBV15 | TRBD1 | many | CATSRGSDRSGYTF | TGTGCCACCAGCAGAGGCTCGGACAGGTCTGGCTACACCTTC
TRBJ1-4 | TRBV7-9 | TRBD1 | NA | CASSSGQGARGEKLFF | TGTGCCAGCAGCTCCGGACAGGGGGCGAGGGGTGAAAAACTGTTTTTT
TRBJ1-2 | TRBV5-1 | TRBD1 | many | CASSSGQGGVGYTF | TGCGCCAGCAGCTCGGGACAGGGGGGAGTTGGCTACACCTTC
TRBJ2-1 | TRBV6-5 | NA | many | CASSYSTRDNEQFF | TGTGCCAGCAGTTACTCGACCCGAGACAATGAGCAGTTCTTC
TRBJ2-1 | TRBV2 | NA | many | CASSVGHEQFF | TGTGCCAGCAGTGTAGGGCATGAGCAGTTCTTC
TRBJ2-3 | TRBV7-2 | TRBD2 | NA | CASSLVGLYTDTQYF | TGTGCCAGCAGCTTAGTGGGACTATACACAGATACGCAGTATTTT
TRBJ2-3 | TRBV5-1 | NA | many | CASSLDLSGPDTQYF | TGCGCCAGCAGCTTGGACCTGTCCGGGCCAGATACGCAGTATTTT
TRBJ1-1 | TRBV5-5 | NA | few | CASSLQGSHTEAFF | TGTGCCAGCAGCTTGCAGGGGTCCCACACTGAAGCTTTCTTT
TRBJ2-1 | TRBV24-1 | TRBD1 | many | CATSDSGTGVPYEQFF | TGTGCCACCAGTGATTCTGGGACAGGGGTCCCCTATGAGCAGTTCTTC
TRBJ1-2 | TRBV5-1 | TRBD1 | many | CASSDPDRGYGYTF | TGCGCCAGCAGCGACCCGGACAGGGGCTATGGCTACACCTTC
TRBJ2-1 | TRBV5-1 | NA | few | CASSPNPASYNEQFF | TGCGCCAGCAGCCCTAACCCAGCCTCCTACAATGAGCAGTTCTTC
TRBJ2-1 | TRBV20-1 | NA | NA | CSALLRAGSYNEQFF | TGCAGTGCCCTCCTCCGGGCTGGCTCCTACAATGAGCAGTTCTTC
TRBJ2-7 | TRBV5-6 | NA | few | CASSLDRDYRPRGSYEQYF | TGTGCCAGCAGCTTGGATCGTGACTACCGACCCCGGGGATCCTACGAGCAGTACTTC
TRBJ2-1 | TRBV6-1 | TRBD1 | many | CASSPLGGSNEQFF | TGTGCCAGCAGTCCTTTAGGGGGCTCAAATGAGCAGTTCTTC
TRBJ1-2 | TRBV20-1 | TRBD1 | NA | CSARTDRDPGYTF | TGCAGTGCTAGAACGGACAGGGACCCTGGCTACACCTTC
TRBJ2-5 | TRBV9 | NA | few | CASSVGQLQTQYF | TGTGCCAGCAGCGTAGGGCAGCTGCAGACCCAGTACTTC
TRBJ2-1 | TRBV7-2 | NA | few | CASSRRSTSLYNEQFF | TGTGCCAGCAGCCGGCGGAGTACTTCCCTCTACAATGAGCAGTTCTTC
TRBJ2-3 | TRBV5-1 | NA | many | CASRVEFVTDTQYF | TGCGCCAGCCGGGTTGAATTCGTCACAGATACGCAGTATTTT
TRBJ2-5 | TRBV29-1 | NA | NA | CSVGARAGETQYF | TGCAGCGTTGGCGCCAGGGCGGGGGAGACCCAGTACTTC
TRBJ1-5 | TRBV2 | NA | NA | CASSDKWDNQPQHF | TGTGCCAGCAGTGATAAGTGGGATAATCAGCCCCAGCATTTT
TRBJ2-1 | TRBV10-3 | TRBD2 | many | CAISSSGGPYNEQFF | TGTGCCATCAGTTCTAGCGGGGGGCCCTACAATGAGCAGTTCTTC
TRBJ2-7 | TRBV6-2/TRBV6-3 | TRBD1 | NA | CASQLRTGDIRIYEQYF | TGTGCCAGCCAATTACGGACAGGGGACATCCGGATTTACGAGCAGTACTTC
TRBJ2-1 | TRBV20-1 | TRBD2 | many | CSARDGGRSSYNEQFF | TGCAGTGCTAGAGATGGCGGGAGATCCTCCTACAATGAGCAGTTCTTC
TRBJ2-5 | TRBV5-1 | NA | NA | CASSLGQTPIETQYF | TGCGCCAGCAGCTTGGGACAGACCCCTATAGAGACCCAGTACTTC
TRBJ1-1 | TRBV20-1 | TRBD1 | NA | CSARSVTGLNTEAFF | TGCAGTGCTAGATCGGTGACAGGGCTTAACACTGAAGCTTTCTTT
TRBJ2-7 | TRBV21-1 | NA | NA | CASSKSPGSNEQYF | TGTGCCAGCAGCAAATCCCCAGGGAGCAACGAGCAGTACTTC
TRBJ2-7 | TRBV15 | NA | NA | CATSRDRGGIASYEQYF | TGTGCCACCAGCAGAGATCGGGGCGGGATAGCCTCCTACGAGCAGTACTTC
TRBJ2-1 | TRBV28 | TRBD2 | NA | CASSLKAGVSGIEQFF | TGTGCCAGCAGTCTCAAAGCGGGAGTAAGCGGGATTGAGCAGTTCTTC